Below are 21 T cell receptor beta chains sequenced from a single sample in a study of shared T cell receptors in the human thymus. Assay: immunoSEQ multiplex PCR; the TCRdb copy retains only in-frame clones and omits some. The table records 55,000 to 75,000 clones, nearly 95% of them present only once. The sample comprised thymocytes. All receptors derive from a human donor.

This chain links TRBV19 with TRBJ2-5; no clear D. V lost 3 bases and J lost 4, with 18 bases in between. The CDR3 loop spans 16 amino acids. Germline lookup yields CDR1 LNHDA and CDR2 SQIVND (reference sequence). The CDR3: CASSIFLRDGLETQYF. DNA for the CDR3: TGTGCCAGTAGTATCTTTCTCCGTGACGGTCTAGAGACCCAGTACTTC. Filled out from reference TRBV19 and TRBJ2-5, the complete variable domain reads DGGITQSPKYLFRKEGQNVTLSCEQNLNHDAMYWYRQDPGQGLRLIYYSQIVNDFQKGDIAEGYSVSREKKESFPLTVTSAQKNPTAFYLCASSIFLRDGLETQYFGPGTRLLVL.

The chain carries TRBV19 and TRBJ1-2; perhaps TRBD1 as D (6 bases). CDR3 length equals 17 residues. CDR1 and CDR2 from the germline V gene are LNHDA and SQIVND (reference sequence). Deletions cut 4 bases from V and 3 bases from J, with 21 bases between. Written as DNA, the CDR3 is TGTGCCAGTAGTACCACTCGTGGGGGCAGGGGATACTATGGCTACACCTTC. As protein: CASSTTRGGRGYYGYTF.

The CDR3, as DNA: TGTGCCAGCGGCAGGGGAACCTACGAGCAGTACTTC. Translating it yields CASGRGTYEQYF. The rearrangement uses TRBV6-1 and TRBJ2-7, with D maybe TRBD1 (6 bases). The CDR3 contains 12 residues. Germline V CDR1 and CDR2: MNHNS, SASEGT. V was pared by 8 bases and J by 2 bases, with 10 bases between.

This clone has only one observation. The chain joins TRBV4-3 to TRBJ2-3, with D hard to call. This CDR3 comprises 15 residues. The V and J ends lost 6 bases and 0 bases respectively, with 13 bases between them. Germline assignment: CDR1 LGHNA and CDR2 YSLEER. As DNA, the CDR3 is TGCGCCAGCAGAGGAGAAGGGCAGAGCACAGATACGCAGTATTTT. This codes for CASRGEGQSTDTQYF.

This clone occurred once. V is TRBV4-3 and J is TRBJ1-3; D is unclear. The CDR3 is 17 amino acids. Germline lookup yields CDR1 LGHNA and CDR2 YSLEER. Between the trimmed V and J ends, which lost 1 base and 3 bases, there was a span of 16 bases. The CDR3 DNA reads TGCGCCAGCAGCCAAGCGGCTCAGGTGGCGGGTGGAAACACCATATATTTT. Translated: CASSQAAQVAGGNTIYF.

The genes are TRBV19 and TRBJ1-4; D unclear. The CDR3 covers 15 residues. Trimming shortened V by 3 bases and J by 0 bases, and 8 bases separated the two germline ends. Germline values: CDR1 LNHDA, CDR2 SQIVND (reference sequence). In nucleotides, the CDR3 is TGTGCCAGTAGTATGACGGGGACAACTAATGAAAAACTGTTTTTT. It translates to CASSMTGTTNEKLFF.

CDR3 nucleotide sequence: TGCGCCAGCAGCCAAGACACATGGGCAGGGCCCCCCACAGATACGCAGTATTTT. Translating it yields CASSQDTWAGPPTDTQYF. The genes are TRBV4-3 and TRBJ2-3; TRBD1 is a possible D gene (5 bases). The V and J ends lost 0 bases and 2 bases respectively, with 18 bases between them. Germline V gene sequence: CDR1 LGHNA, CDR2 YSLEER. This CDR3 has 18 residues.

The V call is TRBV10-3, the J call TRBJ1-2; maybe TRBD1 (5 bases). This CDR3 is built from 12 residues. V was shortened by 7 bases and J by 6 bases, with 12 bases between the two germline ends. The germline CDR1 and CDR2 sequences are ENHRY and SYGVKD. The DNA for the CDR3 is TGTGCCATCAATAAGGGGTTGCATGGCTACACCTTC. This codes for CAINKGLHGYTF.

This chain joins TRBV7-2 and TRBJ1-1, with 9 positions matching TRBD1. CDR1 SGHTA and CDR2 FQGNSA come from the germline V gene. This CDR3 has 15 residues. With 4 bases clipped from V and 5 bases from J, the junction kept 8 bases outside the gene matches. CDR3 sequence: CASSSSGTGQTEAFF. In DNA, the CDR3 is TGTGCCAGCAGCTCGTCCGGGACAGGGCAGACTGAAGCTTTCTTT.

This chain uses TRBV6-5 with TRBJ2-3, with 11 bases matching TRBD1. The V and J ends lost 1 base and 5 bases, in that order; junction bases with no gene match: 5. The CDR3 has 16 residues. The germline V gene encodes CDR1 MNHEY and CDR2 SVGAGI. CDR3 protein: CASSYYRDRGKDTQYF. The CDR3 nucleotides read TGTGCCAGCAGTTACTACCGGGACAGGGGGAAAGATACGCAGTATTTT.

This chain links TRBV10-1 with TRBJ1-2; TRBD1 matches at 8 bases. The V segment lost 6 bases and the J segment 8 bases; nucleotides outside the gene matches: 11. CDR1 is WNHNN and CDR2 is SYGVQD in the germline V gene (reference sequence). The CDR3 has 14 amino acids. The CDR3 spells CASRVETGDGGYTF. In DNA, the CDR3 is TGCGCCAGCAGAGTCGAGACAGGGGACGGCGGCTACACCTTC.

The CDR3 nucleotides read TGTGCCAGCAGCTGCCCCGGAACGGGGGAGTCCACCGGGGAGCTGTTTTTT. Protein: CASSCPGTGESTGELFF. The J gene is TRBJ2-2, the V gene TRBV5-4, with D possibly matching TRBD2 (6 bases). V lost 3 bases, J lost 4 bases, and 19 bases lay in between. Per germline, CDR1 SGHNT and CDR2 YYREEE (reference sequence). CDR3 length equals 17 residues.

V usage is TRBV19 and J usage is TRBJ2-3, with D perhaps TRBD2 (5 bases). CDR3 size: 15 residues. Germline values: CDR1 LNHDA, CDR2 SQIVND (reference sequence). The germline V and J ends were trimmed by 5 bases and 3 bases, with 15 bases remaining between them. The CDR3 nucleotides read TGTGCCAGTAGTCCCCACCGGGGTAGGACAGATACGCAGTATTTT. Encoded protein: CASSPHRGRTDTQYF.

The gene calls are TRBV6-5 and TRBJ2-7, with D uncertain. With 5 bases removed from V and 3 bases from J, the gap between germline ends came to 11 bases. The CDR3 is 13 amino acids. From germline, CDR1 is MNHEY and CDR2 SVGAGI. The CDR3 sequence: CASSTSYNYEQYF. CDR3 coding DNA: TGTGCCAGCAGTACAAGTTACAACTACGAGCAGTACTTC.

This chain links TRBV14 with TRBJ2-1; D is unresolved. The V and J ends lost 2 bases and 4 bases respectively, with 9 bases between them. The germline CDR1 and CDR2 sequences are SGHDN and FVKESK. The CDR3 loop spans 14 amino acids. Here the CDR3 DNA reads TGTGCCAGCAGCCAACGGACGGATTACAATGAGCAGTTCTTC. Protein: CASSQRTDYNEQFF.

The chain uses TRBV27 and TRBJ1-5; weak D call: TRBD1 (6 bases). Germline lookup yields CDR1 MNHEY and CDR2 SMNVEV (reference sequence). The V and J ends lost 5 bases and 0 bases respectively, with 26 bases between them. The CDR3 consists of 20 residues. CDR3 loop: CASSEYPGHIMPYSNQPQHF. The DNA for the CDR3 is TGTGCCAGCAGTGAATACCCGGGACACATCATGCCATATAGCAATCAGCCCCAGCATTTT.

The chain joins TRBV5-5 to TRBJ2-3, with D hard to call. V was pared by 1 base and J by 3 bases, with 12 bases between. CDR1 is SGHKS, CDR2 YYEKEE, per germline (reference sequence). The CDR3 contains 15 residues. The CDR3 here is CASSLFPPKTDTQYF. The CDR3 DNA follows: TGTGCCAGCAGCTTGTTTCCGCCAAAAACAGATACGCAGTATTTT.

The V and J genes are TRBV6-4 and TRBJ1-1; 7 nucleotides line up with TRBD1. The V gene end was trimmed by 5 bases and the J gene end by 4 bases; junction bases not matched to a gene: 4. Germline V gives CDR1 MRHNA, CDR2 SNTAGT. This CDR3 has 13 residues. CDR3 in amino acids: CASSPSGGTEAFF. The DNA of the CDR3 is TGTGCCAGCAGTCCCTCAGGGGGCACTGAAGCTTTCTTT.

The V gene is TRBV4-1, the J gene TRBJ2-5; the match to TRBD2 covers 8 bases. The CDR3 consists of 14 residues. The V segment lost 4 bases and the J segment 4 bases; nucleotides outside the gene matches: 5. The germline CDR1 and CDR2 sequences are MGHRA and YSYEKL. CDR3 residues: CASSPGGARETQYF. CDR3 coding DNA: TGCGCCAGCAGCCCGGGGGGGGCCAGAGAGACCCAGTACTTC.

The gene calls are TRBV27 and TRBJ2-7; 8 nucleotides align to TRBD1. The length of the CDR3 is 15 residues. The V and J ends lost 5 bases and 4 bases, in that order; junction bases with no gene match: 10. The V gene's germline CDR1 is MNHEY and CDR2 SMNVEV (reference sequence). This CDR3 is CASSPPGGAVYEQYF. As DNA, the CDR3 is TGTGCCAGCAGTCCCCCAGGGGGCGCGGTGTACGAGCAGTACTTC.

CDR3 residues: CASTPRGQGLNEQYF. The CDR3 bases are TGTGCTAGCACCCCTCGGGGACAGGGGTTGAACGAGCAGTACTTC. V gene TRBV12-5 combines with J gene TRBJ2-7; TRBD1 matches at 10 bases. The germline V gene has CDR1 LGHNT and CDR2 FRNRAP. V lost 9 bases to trimming and J lost 5 bases; unmatched junction nucleotides: 13. The CDR3 has 15 amino acids.